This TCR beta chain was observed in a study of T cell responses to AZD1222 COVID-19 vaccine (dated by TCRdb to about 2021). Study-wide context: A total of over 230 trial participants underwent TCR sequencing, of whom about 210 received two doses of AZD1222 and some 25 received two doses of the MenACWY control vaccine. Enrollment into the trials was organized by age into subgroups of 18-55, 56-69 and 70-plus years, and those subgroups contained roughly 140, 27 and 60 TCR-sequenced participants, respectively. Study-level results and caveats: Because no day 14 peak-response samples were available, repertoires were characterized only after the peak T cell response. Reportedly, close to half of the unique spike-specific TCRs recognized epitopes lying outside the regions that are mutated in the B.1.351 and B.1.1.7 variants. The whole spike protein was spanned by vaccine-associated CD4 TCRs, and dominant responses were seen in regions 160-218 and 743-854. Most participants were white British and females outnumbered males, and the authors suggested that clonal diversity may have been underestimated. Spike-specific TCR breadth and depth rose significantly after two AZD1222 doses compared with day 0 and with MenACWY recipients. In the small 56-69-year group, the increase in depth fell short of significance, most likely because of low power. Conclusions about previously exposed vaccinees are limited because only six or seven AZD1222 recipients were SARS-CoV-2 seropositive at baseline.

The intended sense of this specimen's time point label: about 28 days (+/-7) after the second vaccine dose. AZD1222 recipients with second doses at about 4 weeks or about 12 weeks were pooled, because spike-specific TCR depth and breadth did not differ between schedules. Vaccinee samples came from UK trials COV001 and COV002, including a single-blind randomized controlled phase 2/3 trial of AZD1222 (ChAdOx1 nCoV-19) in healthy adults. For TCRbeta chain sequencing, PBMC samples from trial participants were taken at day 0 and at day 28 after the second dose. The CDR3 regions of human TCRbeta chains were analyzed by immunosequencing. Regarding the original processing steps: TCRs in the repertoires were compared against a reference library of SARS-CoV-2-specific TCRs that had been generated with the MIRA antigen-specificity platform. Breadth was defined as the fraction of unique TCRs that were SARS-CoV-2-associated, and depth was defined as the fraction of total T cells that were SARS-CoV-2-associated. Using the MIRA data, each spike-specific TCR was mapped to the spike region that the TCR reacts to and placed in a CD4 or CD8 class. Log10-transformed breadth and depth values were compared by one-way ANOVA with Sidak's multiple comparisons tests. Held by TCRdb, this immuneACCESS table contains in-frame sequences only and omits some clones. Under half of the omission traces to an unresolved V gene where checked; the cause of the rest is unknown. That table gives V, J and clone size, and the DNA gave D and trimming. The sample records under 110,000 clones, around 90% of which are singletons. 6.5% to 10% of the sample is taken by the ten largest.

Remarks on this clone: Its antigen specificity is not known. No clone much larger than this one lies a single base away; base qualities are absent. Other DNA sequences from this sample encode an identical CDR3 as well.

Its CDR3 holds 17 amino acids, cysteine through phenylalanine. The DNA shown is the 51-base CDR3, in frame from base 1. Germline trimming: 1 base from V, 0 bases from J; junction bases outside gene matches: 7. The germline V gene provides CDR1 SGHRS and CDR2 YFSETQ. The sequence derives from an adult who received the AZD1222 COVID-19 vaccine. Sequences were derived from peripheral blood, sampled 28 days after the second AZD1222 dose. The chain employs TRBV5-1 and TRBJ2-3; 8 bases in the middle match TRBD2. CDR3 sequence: CASSLLLAGGSTDTQYF. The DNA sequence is TGCGCCAGCAGCTTGCTCTTGGCGGGGGGCAGCACAGATACGCAGTATTTT.